This T cell receptor (beta chain) was found in a study of blood T cell repertoires in COVID-19. Study background: From the United States, Italy and Spain came samples of acute and convalescent COVID-19. From T cells, B-cell-depleted T cells, or PBMCs came the material, which was cDNA or gDNA.

The CDR3 is made up of 13 amino acids. V was trimmed by 4 bases and J by 1 base, leaving 7 bases between them. Germline V gives CDR1 MNHEY, CDR2 SVGAGI. Per the study methods: Reference gene primer amplification in the assay estimated nucleated cell counts. Clones were sequenced by immunoSEQ multiplex PCR, and TCRdb holds only the in-frame ones, with some missing. That table is the source of V, J and clone size, and D and trimming were worked out from the DNA. The sample includes tens of thousands of clones, about nine tenths of them seen just once. A few counts support this clone. The receptor's source is a woman between 70 and 85 years old with acute or convalescent COVID-19. The chain is built from TRBV6-5 and TRBJ1-1; D gene uncertain. The sample taken for sequencing was peripheral blood. The CDR3 sequence: CASSSARNTEAFF. As DNA, the CDR3 is TGTGCCAGCAGTTCCGCGCGGAACACTGAAGCTTTCTTT.